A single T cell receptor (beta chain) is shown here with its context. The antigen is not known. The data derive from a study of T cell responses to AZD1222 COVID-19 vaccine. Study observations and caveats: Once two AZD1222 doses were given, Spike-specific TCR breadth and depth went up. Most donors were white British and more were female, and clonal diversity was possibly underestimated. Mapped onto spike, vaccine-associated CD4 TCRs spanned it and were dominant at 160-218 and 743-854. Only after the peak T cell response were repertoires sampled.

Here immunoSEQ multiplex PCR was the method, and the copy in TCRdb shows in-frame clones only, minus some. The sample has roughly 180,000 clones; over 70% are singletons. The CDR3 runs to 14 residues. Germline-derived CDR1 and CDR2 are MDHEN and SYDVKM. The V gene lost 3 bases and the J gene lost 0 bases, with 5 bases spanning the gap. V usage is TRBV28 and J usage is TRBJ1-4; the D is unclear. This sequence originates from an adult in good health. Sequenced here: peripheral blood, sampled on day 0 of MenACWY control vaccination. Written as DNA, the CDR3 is TGTGCCAGCAGTTTGGATTCAACTAATGAAAAACTGTTTTTT. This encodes CASSLDSTNEKLFF.